This T cell receptor (beta chain) appears in the sequencing data of a study of CD8 T cells in Susac syndrome. Study at large: Susac syndrome patients were untreated, on corticosteroids with some adding intravenous immunoglobulin, or on intravenous immunoglobulin only.

Whole-study results and caveats: None of the CD4+ T cell repertoires in Susac syndrome showed clonal expansion. That the number of individuals in its TCR sequencing and HLA analysis was relatively small was acknowledged by the study.

Trimming removed 4 bases from V and 10 bases from J, with 8 bases in between. The CDR3 loop spans 12 amino acids. Germline loops: CDR1 MGHRA, CDR2 YSYEKL. cDNA came from about 0.5 to 1 ug RNA primed by random hexamers. Amplification of TCR beta CDR3 was carried out by immunoSEQ multiplex PCR, which covered 54 Vbeta and 13 Jbeta segments. TCRdb re-called the immunoSEQ multiplex PCR reads with MiXCR, one entry per CDR3 protein. The data show 100,000 or so distinct CDR3 sequences, with 85% to 95% seen just once and 0.3% to 0.35% held by the top ten. Concerning this clonotype itself: Its antigen is unknown.

Input material: CD4+ T cells from PBMCs. The clonotype originates from a human donor with Susac syndrome. The chain has TRBV4-1 and TRBJ1-6; perhaps TRBD1 as D (5 bases). The CDR3 DNA sequence: TGCGCCAGCAGCCGAACAGGATCACCCCTCCACTTT. Protein product: CASSRTGSPLHF.